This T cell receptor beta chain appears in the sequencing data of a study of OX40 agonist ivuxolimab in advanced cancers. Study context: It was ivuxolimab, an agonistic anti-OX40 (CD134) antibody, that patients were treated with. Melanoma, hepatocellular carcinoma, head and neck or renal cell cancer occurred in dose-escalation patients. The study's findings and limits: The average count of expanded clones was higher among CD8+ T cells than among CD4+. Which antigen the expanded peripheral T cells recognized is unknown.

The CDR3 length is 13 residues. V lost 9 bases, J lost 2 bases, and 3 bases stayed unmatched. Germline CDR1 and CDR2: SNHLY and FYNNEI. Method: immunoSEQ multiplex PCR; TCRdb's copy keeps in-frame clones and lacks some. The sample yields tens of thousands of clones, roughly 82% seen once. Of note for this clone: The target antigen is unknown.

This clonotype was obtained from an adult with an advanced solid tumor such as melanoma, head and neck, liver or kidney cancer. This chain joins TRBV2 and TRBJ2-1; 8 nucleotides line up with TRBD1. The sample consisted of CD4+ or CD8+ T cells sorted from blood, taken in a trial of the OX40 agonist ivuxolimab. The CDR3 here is CASTDRAYNEQFF. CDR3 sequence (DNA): TGTGCCAGTACGGACAGGGCCTACAATGAGCAGTTCTTC.